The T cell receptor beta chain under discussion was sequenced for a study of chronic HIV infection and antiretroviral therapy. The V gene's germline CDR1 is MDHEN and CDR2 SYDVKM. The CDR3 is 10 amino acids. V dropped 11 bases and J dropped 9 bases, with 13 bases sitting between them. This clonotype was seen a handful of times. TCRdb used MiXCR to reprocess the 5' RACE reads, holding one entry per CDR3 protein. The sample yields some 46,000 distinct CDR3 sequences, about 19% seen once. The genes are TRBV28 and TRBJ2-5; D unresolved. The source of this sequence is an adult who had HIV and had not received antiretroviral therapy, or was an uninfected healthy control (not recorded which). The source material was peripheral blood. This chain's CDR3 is CAVLGRAQYF. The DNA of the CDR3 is TGTGCCGTCCTGGGCCGAGCCCAGTACTTC.